A selection of T cell receptor beta chains follows, all from one sample in a study of blood T cell repertoires in COVID-19. Assay used: immunoSEQ multiplex PCR; TCRdb lists only in-frame clones, some missing. This table holds about 71,000 clones, roughly 87% found once. The sequenced sample consisted of peripheral blood. The receptor set was obtained from a woman at least 80 years old with acute or convalescent COVID-19. Each CDR3 is given with its conserved first and last residue. The D gene is left open where the match is weak. The listing skips clone size in some rows; elsewhere it reads once, few, many or a size class.

v_gene	abundance	j_gene	d_gene	CDR3nt	CDR3aa
TRBV7-2	once	TRBJ2-1	TRBD1	TGTGCCAGCAGCTTGGCCGGGACAGGGAACTATGAGCAGTTCTTC	CASSLAGTGNYEQFF
TRBV2	.	TRBJ2-7	TRBD2	TGTGCCAGCAGGGATAGCGGGAGGGCCTCCGAGCAGTACTTC	CASRDSGRASEQYF
TRBV5-1	.	TRBJ2-5	.	TGCGCCAGCAGCCCAAACACTAGGGACCAAGAGACCCAGTACTTC	CASSPNTRDQETQYF
TRBV27	few	TRBJ1-4	.	TGTGCCAGCAGGGGGCTTAATGAAAAACTGTTTTTT	CASRGLNEKLFF
TRBV29-1	.	TRBJ1-2	.	TGCAGCGTTAACGGGGAGCAGAGCTGGAACTATGGCTACACCTTC	CSVNGEQSWNYGYTF
TRBV9	.	TRBJ2-3	.	TGTGCCAGCGGCCCATTGGGGGGTACGCAGTATTTT	CASGPLGGTQYF
TRBV7-2	few	TRBJ2-5	TRBD2	TGTGCCAGCAGCACCCAAACCCCGGGACTAGCGGGACAAAAGACCCAGTACTTC	CASSTQTPGLAGQKTQYF
TRBV5-1	.	TRBJ1-2	.	TGCGCCAGCAGCTTGGATTGGGGGCTTGGCTATGGCTACACCTTC	CASSLDWGLGYGYTF
TRBV6-5	once	TRBJ1-1	.	TGTGCCAGCAGAGGGGGGAACACTGAAGCTTTCTTT	CASRGGNTEAFF
TRBV19	.	TRBJ2-7	TRBD1	TGTGCCAGTAGTATAGGGGACAGCCCTTCCTACGAGCAGTACTTC	CASSIGDSPSYEQYF
TRBV4-1	.	TRBJ2-6	TRBD2	TGCGCCAGCAGCCCAAGTGAACTAGCGTTAAGCTCTGGGGCCAACGTCCTGACTTTC	CASSPSELALSSGANVLTF
TRBV7-9	once	TRBJ1-5	.	TGTGCCAGCAGCAAGGACAGCCCTAGCAATCAGCCCCAGCATTTT	CASSKDSPSNQPQHF
TRBV3-1/TRBV3-2	.	TRBJ2-5	TRBD1	TGTGCCAGCACCACCAACAGGGGGCGGTGGGAGACCCAGTACTTC	CASTTNRGRWETQYF